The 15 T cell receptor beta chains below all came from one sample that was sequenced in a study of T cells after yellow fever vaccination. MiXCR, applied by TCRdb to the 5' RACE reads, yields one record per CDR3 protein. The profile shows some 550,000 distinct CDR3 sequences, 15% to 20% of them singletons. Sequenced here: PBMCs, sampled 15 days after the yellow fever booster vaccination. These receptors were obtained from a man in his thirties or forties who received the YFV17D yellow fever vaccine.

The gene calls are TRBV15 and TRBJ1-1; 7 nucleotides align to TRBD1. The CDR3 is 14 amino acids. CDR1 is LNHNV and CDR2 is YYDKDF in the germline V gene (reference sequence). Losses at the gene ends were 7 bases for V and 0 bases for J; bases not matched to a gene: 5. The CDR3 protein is CATKPGQMNTEAFF. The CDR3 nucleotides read TGTGCCACCAAGCCGGGACAGATGAACACTGAAGCTTTCTTT. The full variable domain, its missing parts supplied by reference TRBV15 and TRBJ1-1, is DAMVIQNPRYQVTQFGKPVTLSCSQTLNHNVMYWYQQKSSQAPKLLFHYYDKDFNNEADTPDNFQSRRPNTSFCFLDIRSPGLGDTAMYLCATKPGQMNTEAFFGQGTRLTVV.

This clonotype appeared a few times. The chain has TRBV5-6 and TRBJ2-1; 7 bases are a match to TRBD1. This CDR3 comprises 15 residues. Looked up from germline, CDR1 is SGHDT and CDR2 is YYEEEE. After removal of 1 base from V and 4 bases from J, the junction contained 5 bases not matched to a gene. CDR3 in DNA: TGTGCCAGCAGCTTGCTGGGCAGGGGGTACAATGAGCAGTTCTTC. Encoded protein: CASSLLGRGYNEQFF.

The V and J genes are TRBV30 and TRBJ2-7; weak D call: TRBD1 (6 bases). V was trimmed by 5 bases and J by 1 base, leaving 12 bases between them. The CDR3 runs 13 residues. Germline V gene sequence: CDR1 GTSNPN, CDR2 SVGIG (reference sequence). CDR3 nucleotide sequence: TGTGCCTGGCGCCTTACAGGGTCCTACGAGCAGTACTTC. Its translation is CAWRLTGSYEQYF.

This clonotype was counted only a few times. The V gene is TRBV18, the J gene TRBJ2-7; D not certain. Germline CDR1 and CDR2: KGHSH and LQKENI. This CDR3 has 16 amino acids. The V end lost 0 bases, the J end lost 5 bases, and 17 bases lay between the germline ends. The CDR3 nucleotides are TGTGCCAGCTCACCACCCAGCCGAGCTGGAGTTAACGAGCAGTACTTC. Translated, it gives CASSPPSRAGVNEQYF.

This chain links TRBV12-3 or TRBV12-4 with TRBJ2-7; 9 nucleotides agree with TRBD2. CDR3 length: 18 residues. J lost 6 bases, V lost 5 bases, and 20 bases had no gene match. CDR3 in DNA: TGTGCCAGCAGTCCAACCAGGACTTCGGGACTAGCTATGGGCGAGCAGTACTTC. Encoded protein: CASSPTRTSGLAMGEQYF.

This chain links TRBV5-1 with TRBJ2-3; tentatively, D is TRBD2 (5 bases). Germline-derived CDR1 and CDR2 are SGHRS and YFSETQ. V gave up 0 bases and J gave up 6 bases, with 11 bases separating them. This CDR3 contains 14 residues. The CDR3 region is CASSLGTPGDTQYF. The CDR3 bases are TGCGCCAGCAGCTTGGGGACTCCCGGGGATACGCAGTATTTT.

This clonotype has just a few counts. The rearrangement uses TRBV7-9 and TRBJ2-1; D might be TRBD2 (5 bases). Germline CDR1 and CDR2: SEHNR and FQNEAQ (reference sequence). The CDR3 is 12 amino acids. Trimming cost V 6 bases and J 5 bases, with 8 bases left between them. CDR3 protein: CASRARDNEQFF. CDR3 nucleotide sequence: TGTGCCAGCAGGGCGAGGGACAATGAGCAGTTCTTC. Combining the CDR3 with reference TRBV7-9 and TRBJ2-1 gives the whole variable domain DTGVSQNPRHKITKRGQNVTFRCDPISEHNRLYWYRQTLGQGPEFLTYFQNEAQLEKSRLLSDRFSAERPKGSFSTLEIQRTEQGDSAMYLCASRARDNEQFFGPGTRLTVL.

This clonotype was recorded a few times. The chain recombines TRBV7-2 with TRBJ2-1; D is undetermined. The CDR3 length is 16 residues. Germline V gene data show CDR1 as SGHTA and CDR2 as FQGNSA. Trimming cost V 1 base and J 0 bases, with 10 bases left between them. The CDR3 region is CASSLDGRSSYNEQFF. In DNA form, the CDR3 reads TGTGCCAGCAGCTTAGACGGCCGAAGCTCCTACAATGAGCAGTTCTTC.

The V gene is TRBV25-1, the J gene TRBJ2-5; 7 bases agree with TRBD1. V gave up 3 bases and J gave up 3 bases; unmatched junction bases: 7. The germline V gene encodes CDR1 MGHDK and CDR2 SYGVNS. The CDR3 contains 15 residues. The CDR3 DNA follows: TGTGCCAGCAGTGACAAGGGGGCCAAAAAAGAGACCCAGTACTTC. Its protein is CASSDKGAKKETQYF.

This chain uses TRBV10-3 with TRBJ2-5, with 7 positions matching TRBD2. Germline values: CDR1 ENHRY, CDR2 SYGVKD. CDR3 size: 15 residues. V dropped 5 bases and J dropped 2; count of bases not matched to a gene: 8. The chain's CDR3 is CAISLTASGQETQYF. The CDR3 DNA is TGTGCCATCAGTTTAACGGCTAGCGGTCAAGAGACCCAGTACTTC.

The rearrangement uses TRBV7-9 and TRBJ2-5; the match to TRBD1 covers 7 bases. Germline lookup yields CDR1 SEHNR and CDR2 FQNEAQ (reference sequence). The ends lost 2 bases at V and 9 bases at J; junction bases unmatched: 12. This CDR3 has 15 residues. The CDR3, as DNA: TGTGCCAGCAGCTTAAAGGGACAGTCTGAAGGGGCCCAGTACTTC. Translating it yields CASSLKGQSEGAQYF.

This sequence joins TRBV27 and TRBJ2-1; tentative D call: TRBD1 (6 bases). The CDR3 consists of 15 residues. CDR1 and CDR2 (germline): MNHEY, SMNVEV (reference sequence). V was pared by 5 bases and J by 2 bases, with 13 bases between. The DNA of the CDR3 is TGTGCCAGCAGTCCCTCTAAGGGGGCCTACAATGAGCAGTTCTTC. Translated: CASSPSKGAYNEQFF.

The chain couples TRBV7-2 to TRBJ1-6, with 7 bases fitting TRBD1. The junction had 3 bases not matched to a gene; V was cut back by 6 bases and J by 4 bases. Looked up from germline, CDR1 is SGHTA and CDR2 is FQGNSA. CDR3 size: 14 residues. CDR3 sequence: CASRQGQYNSPLHF. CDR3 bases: TGTGCCAGCAGGCAGGGACAGTATAATTCACCCCTCCACTTT.

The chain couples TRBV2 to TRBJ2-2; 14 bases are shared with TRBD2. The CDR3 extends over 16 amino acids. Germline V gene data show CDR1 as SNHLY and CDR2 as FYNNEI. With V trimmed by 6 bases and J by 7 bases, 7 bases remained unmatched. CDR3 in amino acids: CASSHGLAGGIGELFF. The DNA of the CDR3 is TGTGCCAGCAGCCACGGACTAGCGGGAGGCATCGGGGAGCTGTTTTTT. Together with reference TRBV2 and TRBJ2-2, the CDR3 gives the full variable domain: EPEVTQTPSHQVTQMGQEVILRCVPISNHLYFYWYRQILGQKVEFLVSFYNNEISEKSEIFDDQFSVERPDGSNFTLKIRSTKLEDSAMYFCASSHGLAGGIGELFFGEGSRLTVL.

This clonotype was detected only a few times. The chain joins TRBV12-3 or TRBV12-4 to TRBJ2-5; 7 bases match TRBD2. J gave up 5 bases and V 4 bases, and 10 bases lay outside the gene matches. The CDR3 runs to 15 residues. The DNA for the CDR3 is TGTGCCAGCAGTTCGGTGGCGGGAGCGGCGGAGACCCAGTACTTC. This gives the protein CASSSVAGAAETQYF.